This T cell receptor beta chain is from a study of CD8+ T cells in alopecia areata. Study results and caveats: Scalp sample sequencing also detects resident alphabeta T cells of normal skin.

As concerns this clone: Its antigen remains unidentified.

cDNA prepared by RNA extraction and subsequent reverse transcription served as the template for sequencing. The data were produced by immunoSEQ multiplex PCR, yet TCRdb's version contains in-frame clones alone and is incomplete. The sample comprises about 200,000 clones, roughly 56% of which are singletons, and roughly 5.3% rests with the top ten. Sequenced: CD8+ T cells sorted from blood. The sequence came from a human donor in good health.

For the CDR3, the DNA is TGTGCCAGCAGCCCAGGGGCGAACACTGAAGCTTTCTTT. This translates into CASSPGANTEAFF. The V and J genes are TRBV6-6 and TRBJ1-1; D might be TRBD1 (6 bases). Trimming took 6 bases from V and 1 from J, leaving 9 bases between them. Germline-derived CDR1 and CDR2 are MNHNY and SVGAGI (reference sequence). The CDR3 totals 13 residues.